The subject of this entry is one T cell receptor beta chain. The clone's antigen remains unknown. Within one base of it there is no much larger clone, and no base qualities were kept. Interpreted using the paper, the treatment or condition label stands for: around 19 received Ad26.COV2.S at low or high dose, single or two shots; 5 received placebo; per-sample allocation not given. Repertoires of vaccine and placebo recipients were sequenced from samples collected on day 63 after the first injection. Between 29 July and 7 August 2020, Cohort 1b enrolled some 25 adults aged 18-55 years at one site in Boston, USA. Ad26.COV2.S was a replication-incompetent adenovirus type 26 vector expressing a prefusion-stabilized SARS-CoV-2 spike protein from the original Wuhan strain. These data originate in a study of Ad26.COV2.S vaccination and SARS-CoV-2 variants (dated by TCRdb to the early 2020s). Background for the entire study: Donors in the vaccine arm were drawn from COV1001, a phase I-IIa trial of Ad26.COV2.S in healthy adults that was multicentre, randomized, double-blind and placebo-controlled. Ad26.COV2.S was administered intramuscularly at a dose of 5x10^10 or 1x10^11 viral particles, either as one shot or as two shots given 56 days apart. Investigators remained blinded to trial group allocation during experiments and outcome assessment. The specificity and breadth of SARS-CoV-2-reactive T cell receptors after Ad26.COV2.S vaccination were assessed by TCRbeta repertoire sequencing. Participants in the trial were split at random into five groups of five each, receiving low-dose or high-dose Ad26.COV2.S once or twice, or else placebo on both occasions. A total of approximately 32 samples were included in the TCR-sequenced set, comprising about 20 Ad26.COV2.S vaccine recipients, 5 placebo recipients and 8 SARS-CoV-2 convalescent individuals.

General conclusions and limits of the study: The study was not powered to compare responses between vaccine doses or regimens. Vaccine and placebo recipients had similar non-spike TCR breadth, a finding consistent with the vaccine containing only spike. After vaccination, substantial breadth of spike-specific CD8+ and CD4+ T cell responses was reported. The authors noted that the TCR breadth and depth analyses may have underestimated total T cell responses. Compared with placebo recipients, Ad26.COV2.S recipients showed higher spike-specific TCR breadth (P = 0.0014).

The immunoSEQ Assay was the method used to sequence TCRbeta CDR3 regions. After extraction, genomic DNA underwent amplification by bias-controlled multiplex PCR, followed by high-throughput sequencing. Under the source paper's analysis protocol: To quantify the absolute abundance of every unique TCRbeta CDR3 region, sequences were collapsed and filtered. Usable DNA was measured by amplifying reference genes present in all nucleated cells, and TCRbeta template counts were normalized to that usable DNA to estimate T cell fraction. Repertoire TCRs were annotated as SARS-CoV-2-specific by exact matching of V gene, CDR3 amino acid sequence and J gene to a known reactive TCR set. The reference SARS-CoV-2 TCR set was obtained from MIRA and was filtered for enrichment in COVID-19-positive ImmuneCODE repertoires, whereby public or cross-reactive TCRs were removed. Using the MIRA antigens, annotated TCRs were further analysed by specific ORF or by position within an ORF. Breadth was defined as the number of annotated unique rearrangements divided by the total number of unique productive rearrangements, and depth was defined as the summed frequency of the annotated unique rearrangements. Two-sided Wilcoxon rank-sum tests were applied when comparing TCR breadth between groups. As stored in TCRdb, this immuneACCESS dataset retains in-frame rearrangements with V and J assigned. A fraction of the clones does not appear; measured against another copy, unresolved V genes explain less than half of the discrepancy, and the remainder lacks a known reason. The V and J calls and clone size are taken from that table; D and trimming were inferred from the DNA. Counted in this sample were approximately 410,000 clones; 92% of them appeared once. About 1.7% of the sample belongs to the ten largest clones.

The source is a person aged 18-60 years who received the Ad26.COV2.S COVID-19 vaccine or a placebo. This sample comprised peripheral blood, obtained in a trial of Ad26.COV2.S vaccine versus placebo.

The CDR3 sequence is CASSEAGGNQPQHF. The nucleotides read TGCGCCAGCAGTGAGGCAGGGGGCAATCAGCCCCAGCATTTT. The V and J segments used are TRBV10-1 and TRBJ1-5; TRBD1 could be the D gene, as 6 bases match. Spanning cysteine to phenylalanine, the CDR3 consists of 14 amino acids. Left in the record is the CDR3 DNA by itself, 42 bases read in frame from the first base. The germline ends are 7 bases apart after V is trimmed by 2 bases and J by 2 bases. The germline V gene (reference sequence) yields WNHNN for CDR1 and SYGVQD for CDR2.